The 7 T cell receptor beta chains below come from one sample, sequenced in a study of shared T cell receptors in the human thymus. Clones were read by immunoSEQ multiplex PCR, and TCRdb kept only the in-frame ones, dropping some. This sample carries some 700,000 clones, 70% to 90% of them seen once, and the ten largest clones take around 0.0099%. The same data also went into a second study, on human thymus T cells.

The sample was thymocytes. Source of these receptors: a girl in the first two years of life with a congenital heart defect.

This chain connects TRBV7-9 to TRBJ1-2; D is unclear. This CDR3 has 14 amino acids. Germline assignment: CDR1 SEHNR and CDR2 FQNEAQ (reference sequence). V was cut by 0 bases and J by 3 bases, with 8 bases left in between. The DNA for the CDR3 is TGTGCCAGCAGCTTAGCAGTGAGGGACTATGGCTACACCTTC. Its translation: CASSLAVRDYGYTF.

This clone was detected a few times. The chain links TRBV5-4 to TRBJ1-3, with a tentative D call TRBD1 (6 bases). Germline V CDR1 and CDR2: SGHNT, YYREEE (reference sequence). The CDR3 sequence is 17 residues long. V shed 0 bases and J shed 0 bases, with 13 bases lying between them. CDR3 in amino acids: CASSLEGELSSGNTIYF. The CDR3 DNA reads TGTGCCAGCAGCTTGGAGGGGGAACTAAGCTCTGGAAACACCATATATTTT.

The CDR3 sequence is CASSQRQPPSYEQYF. The DNA of the CDR3 is TGCGCCAGCAGCCAGCGACAGCCTCCCTCCTACGAGCAGTACTTC. The chain carries TRBV4-3 and TRBJ2-7, with D possibly matching TRBD1 (5 bases). V gave up 3 bases and J gave up 0 bases, with 12 bases separating them. Germline V gene data show CDR1 as LGHNA and CDR2 as YSLEER. This CDR3 has 15 amino acids.

The chain employs TRBV6-1 and TRBJ1-6, with D possibly being TRBD1 (5 bases). The CDR3 is made up of 15 amino acids. Germline V gives CDR1 MNHNS, CDR2 SASEGT. The ends were cut back, 4 bases at V and 8 bases at J, with 15 bases in the middle. The DNA for the CDR3 is TGTGCCAGCAGTGTATTCAGGGATCTCGATTCACCCCTCCACTTT. It translates to CASSVFRDLDSPLHF.

The chain is built from TRBV5-5 and TRBJ1-2, with 8 bases aligning to TRBD1. The CDR3 contains 14 residues. V was clipped by 4 bases and J by 7 bases; unmatched bases: 9. The germline V gene encodes CDR1 SGHKS and CDR2 YYEKEE (reference sequence). The CDR3: CASSQPQGARGYTF. The DNA for the CDR3 is TGTGCCAGCAGCCAGCCCCAGGGGGCGCGTGGCTACACCTTC. The entire variable domain, with the rest obtained from reference TRBV5-5 and TRBJ1-2, is as follows: DAGVTQSPTHLIKTRGQQVTLRCSPISGHKSVSWYQQVLGQGPQFIFQYYEKEERGRGNFPDRFSARQFPNYSSELNVNALLLGDSALYLCASSQPQGARGYTFGSGTRLTVV.

The J gene is TRBJ2-7, the V gene TRBV28; D possibly corresponds to TRBD1 (5 bases). V was shortened by 4 bases and J by 9 bases, with 19 bases between the two germline ends. Germline assignment: CDR1 MDHEN and CDR2 SYDVKM. CDR3 size: 14 residues. The CDR3 DNA sequence: TGTGCCAGCAGTTCTATCCAGGGATCCAACGGGCAGTACTTC. Protein product: CASSSIQGSNGQYF.

This CDR3 reads CASSTEGQGNQPQHF. The CDR3 nucleotides are TGTGCCAGCAGCACAGAAGGACAGGGCAATCAGCCCCAGCATTTT. The chain joins TRBV5-5 to TRBJ1-5; TRBD1 agrees at 7 bases. With 4 bases clipped from V and 2 bases from J, the junction kept 6 bases outside the gene matches. The CDR3 has 15 residues. CDR1 is SGHKS, CDR2 YYEKEE, per germline (reference sequence).